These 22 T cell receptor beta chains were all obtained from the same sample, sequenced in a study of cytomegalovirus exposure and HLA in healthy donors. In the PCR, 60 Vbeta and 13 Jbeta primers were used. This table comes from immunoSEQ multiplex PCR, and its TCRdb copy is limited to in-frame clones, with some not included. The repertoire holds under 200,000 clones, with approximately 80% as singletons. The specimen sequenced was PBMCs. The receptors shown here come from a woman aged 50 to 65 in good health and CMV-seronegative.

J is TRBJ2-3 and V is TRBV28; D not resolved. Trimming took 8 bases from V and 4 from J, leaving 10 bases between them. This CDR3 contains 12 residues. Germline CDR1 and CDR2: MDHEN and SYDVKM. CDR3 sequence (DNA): TGTGCCAGCCGCGCCTCCGCAGATACGCAGTATTTT. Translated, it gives CASRASADTQYF.

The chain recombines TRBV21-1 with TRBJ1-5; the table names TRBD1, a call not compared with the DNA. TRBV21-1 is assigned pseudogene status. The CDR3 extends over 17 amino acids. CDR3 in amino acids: CASSKALSGYGNQPQHF. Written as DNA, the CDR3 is TGTGCCAGCAGCAAAGCGCTTTCAGGGTACGGCAATCAGCCCCAGCATTTT.

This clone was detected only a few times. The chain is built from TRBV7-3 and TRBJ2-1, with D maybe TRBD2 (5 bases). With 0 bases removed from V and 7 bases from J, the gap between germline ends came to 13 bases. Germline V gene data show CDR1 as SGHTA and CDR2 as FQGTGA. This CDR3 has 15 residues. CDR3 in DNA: TGTGCCAGCAGCTTAACGTTTGGAGGAGAGAATGAGCAGTTCTTC. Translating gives CASSLTFGGENEQFF.

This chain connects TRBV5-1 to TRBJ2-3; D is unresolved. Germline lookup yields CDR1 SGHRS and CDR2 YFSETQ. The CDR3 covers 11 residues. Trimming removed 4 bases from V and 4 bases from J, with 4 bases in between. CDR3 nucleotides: TGCGCCAGCAGCCAGGCAGATACGCAGTATTTT. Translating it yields CASSQADTQYF.

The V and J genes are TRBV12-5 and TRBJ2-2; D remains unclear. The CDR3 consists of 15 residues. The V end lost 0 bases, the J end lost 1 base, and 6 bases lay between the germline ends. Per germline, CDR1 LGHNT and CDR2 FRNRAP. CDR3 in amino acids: CASGLVVRNTGELFF. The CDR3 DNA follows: TGTGCTAGTGGTTTGGTAGTGCGGAACACCGGGGAGCTGTTTTTT.

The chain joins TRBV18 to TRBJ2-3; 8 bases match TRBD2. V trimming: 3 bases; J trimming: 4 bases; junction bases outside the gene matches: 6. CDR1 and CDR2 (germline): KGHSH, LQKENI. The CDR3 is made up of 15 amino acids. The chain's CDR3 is CASSPGFGGADTQYF. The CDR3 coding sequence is TGTGCCAGCTCACCCGGTTTCGGGGGGGCAGATACGCAGTATTTT.

The CDR3 region is CASGAGQETQYF. The CDR3 nucleotides read TGTGCCAGCGGGGCAGGCCAAGAGACCCAGTACTTC. J is TRBJ2-5 and V is TRBV25-1; possibly TRBD1 for D (5 bases). The CDR3 sequence is 12 residues long. Germline values: CDR1 MGHDK, CDR2 SYGVNS. V gave up 8 bases and J gave up 1 base, with 8 bases separating them. Full variable domain (remainder filled in from reference TRBV25-1 and TRBJ2-5): EADIYQTPRYLVIGTGKKITLECSQTMGHDKMYWYQQDPGMELHLIHYSYGVNSTEKGDLSSESTVSRIRTEHFPLTLESARPSHTSQYLCASGAGQETQYFGPGTRLLVL.

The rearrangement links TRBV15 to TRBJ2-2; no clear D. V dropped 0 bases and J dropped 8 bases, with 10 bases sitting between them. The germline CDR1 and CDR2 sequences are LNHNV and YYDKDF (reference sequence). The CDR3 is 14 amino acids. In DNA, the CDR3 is TGTGCCACCAGCAGAGATGAGAGGATAGGGGAGCTGTTTTTT. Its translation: CATSRDERIGELFF.

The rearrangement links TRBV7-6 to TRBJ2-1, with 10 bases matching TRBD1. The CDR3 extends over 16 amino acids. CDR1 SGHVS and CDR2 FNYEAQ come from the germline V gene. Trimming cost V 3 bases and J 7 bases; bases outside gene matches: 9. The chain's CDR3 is CASSFLGDRGLNEQFF. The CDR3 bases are TGTGCCAGCAGCTTCCTAGGGGACAGGGGCCTGAATGAGCAGTTCTTC. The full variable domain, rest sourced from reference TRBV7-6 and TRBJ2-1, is GAGVSQSPRYKVTKRGQDVALRCDPISGHVSLYWYRQALGQGPEFLTYFNYEAQQDKSGLPNDRFSAERPEGSISTLTIQRTEQRDSAMYRCASSFLGDRGLNEQFFGPGTRLTVL.

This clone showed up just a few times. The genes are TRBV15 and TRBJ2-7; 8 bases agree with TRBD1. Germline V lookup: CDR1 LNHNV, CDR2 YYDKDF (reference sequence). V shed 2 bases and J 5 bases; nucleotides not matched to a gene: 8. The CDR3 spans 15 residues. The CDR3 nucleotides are TGTGCCACCAGCAGATCTAACGGACAGGGCGACGAGCAGTACTTC. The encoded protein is CATSRSNGQGDEQYF.

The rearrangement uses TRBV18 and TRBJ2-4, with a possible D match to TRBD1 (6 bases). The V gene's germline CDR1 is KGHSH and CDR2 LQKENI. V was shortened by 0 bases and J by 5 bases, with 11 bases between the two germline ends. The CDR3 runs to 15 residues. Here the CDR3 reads CASSPPGQGQNIQYF. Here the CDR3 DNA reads TGTGCCAGCTCACCACCCGGGCAGGGGCAAAACATTCAGTACTTC.

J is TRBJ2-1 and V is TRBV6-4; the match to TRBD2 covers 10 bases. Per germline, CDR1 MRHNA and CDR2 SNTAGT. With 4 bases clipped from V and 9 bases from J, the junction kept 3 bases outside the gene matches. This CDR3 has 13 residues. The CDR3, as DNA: TGTGCCAGCAGTGCTAGCGGGAGAGCTGAGCAGTTCTTC. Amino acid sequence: CASSASGRAEQFF.

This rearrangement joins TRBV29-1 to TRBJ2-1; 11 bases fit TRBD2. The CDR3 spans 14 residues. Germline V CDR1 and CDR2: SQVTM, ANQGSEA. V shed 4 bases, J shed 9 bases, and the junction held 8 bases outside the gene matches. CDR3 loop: CSVALTSGTSEQFF. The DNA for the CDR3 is TGCAGCGTTGCCCTGACTAGCGGGACTTCTGAGCAGTTCTTC.

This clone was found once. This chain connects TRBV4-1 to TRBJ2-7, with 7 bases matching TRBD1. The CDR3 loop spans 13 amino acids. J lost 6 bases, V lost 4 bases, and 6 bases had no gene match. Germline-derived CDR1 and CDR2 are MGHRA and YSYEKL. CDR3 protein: CASSPWTGGEQYF. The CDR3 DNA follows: TGCGCCAGCAGCCCCTGGACAGGCGGCGAGCAGTACTTC.

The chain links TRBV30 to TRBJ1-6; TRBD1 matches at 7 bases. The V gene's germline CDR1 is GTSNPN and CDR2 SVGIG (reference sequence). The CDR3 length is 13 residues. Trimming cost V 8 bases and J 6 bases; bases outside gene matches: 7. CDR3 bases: TGTGCCAGCCAGACAGGGACTAATTCACCCCTCCACTTT. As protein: CASQTGTNSPLHF.

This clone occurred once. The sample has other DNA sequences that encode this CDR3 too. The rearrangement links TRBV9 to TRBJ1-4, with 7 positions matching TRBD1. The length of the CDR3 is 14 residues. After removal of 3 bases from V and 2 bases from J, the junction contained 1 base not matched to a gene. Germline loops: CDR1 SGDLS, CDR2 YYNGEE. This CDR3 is CASSEQGTNEKLFF. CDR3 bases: TGTGCCAGCAGCGAACAGGGGACTAATGAAAAACTGTTTTTT.

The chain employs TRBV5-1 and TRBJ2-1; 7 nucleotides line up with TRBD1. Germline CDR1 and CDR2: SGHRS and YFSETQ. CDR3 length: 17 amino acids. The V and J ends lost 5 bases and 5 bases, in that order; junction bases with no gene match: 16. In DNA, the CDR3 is TGCGCCAGCAGTTTAAATCCACAGGGGTTGGCGAACAATGAGCAGTTCTTC. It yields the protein CASSLNPQGLANNEQFF.

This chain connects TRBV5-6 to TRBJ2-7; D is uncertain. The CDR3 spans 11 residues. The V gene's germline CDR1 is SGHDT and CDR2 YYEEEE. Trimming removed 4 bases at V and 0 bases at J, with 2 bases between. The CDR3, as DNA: TGTGCCAGCAGCCGCTCCTACGAGCAGTACTTC. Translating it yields CASSRSYEQYF.

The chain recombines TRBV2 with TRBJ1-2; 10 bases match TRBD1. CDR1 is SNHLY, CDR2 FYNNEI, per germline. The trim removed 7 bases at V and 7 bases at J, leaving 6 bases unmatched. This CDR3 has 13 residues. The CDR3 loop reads CASTGQGLSGYTF. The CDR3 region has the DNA TGTGCCAGCACGGGACAGGGGTTGAGTGGCTACACCTTC.

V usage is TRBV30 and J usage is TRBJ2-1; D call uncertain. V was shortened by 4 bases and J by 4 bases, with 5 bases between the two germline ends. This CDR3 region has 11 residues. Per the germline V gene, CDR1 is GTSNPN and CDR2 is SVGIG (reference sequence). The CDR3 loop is CAWNQYNEQFF. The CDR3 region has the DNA TGTGCCTGGAATCAGTACAATGAGCAGTTCTTC.

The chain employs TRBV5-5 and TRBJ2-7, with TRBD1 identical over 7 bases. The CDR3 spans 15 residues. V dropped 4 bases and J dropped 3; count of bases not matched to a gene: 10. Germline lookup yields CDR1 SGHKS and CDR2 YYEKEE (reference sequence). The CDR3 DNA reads TGTGCCAGCAGCAACCGAAAAGGGGGCAGCTACGAGCAGTACTTC. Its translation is CASSNRKGGSYEQYF.

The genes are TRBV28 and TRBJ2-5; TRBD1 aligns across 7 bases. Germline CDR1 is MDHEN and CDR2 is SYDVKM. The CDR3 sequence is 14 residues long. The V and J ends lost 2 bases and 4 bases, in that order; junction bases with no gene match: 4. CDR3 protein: CASSLGQEGETQYF. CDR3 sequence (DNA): TGTGCCAGCAGTTTAGGACAGGAAGGAGAGACCCAGTACTTC.